This is a list of T cell receptor beta chains from one sample in a study of vaccination effects on CD4 cells after COVID-19. Their antigens remain unidentified. The table came from immunoSEQ multiplex PCR; TCRdb's copy has only in-frame clones and leaves some out. The repertoire holds approximately 28,000 clones, with over 65% as singletons. The sequences come from CD4+ T cells from PBMCs cultured with HCoV-NL63 spike peptides, collected after COVID-19 vaccination. The receptors stem from a human donor who received a COVID-19 vaccine. Each CDR3 is given with its conserved first and last residue.

CDR3	V	J
CASSQDRPPMNTGELFF	TRBV4-2	TRBJ2-2
CASSQDRNQPQHF	TRBV3-1/TRBV3-2	TRBJ1-5
CASTSGQANTEAFF	TRBV6-5	TRBJ1-1
CASSQDLNGNTIYF	TRBV3-1/TRBV3-2	TRBJ1-3
CASSPTGVNPEKLFF	TRBV5-1	TRBJ1-4
CASSVGQTNTEAFF	TRBV9	TRBJ1-1
CASSYNPGRSYEQYF	TRBV6-5	TRBJ2-7
CASSGLGGGGGSYNEQFF	TRBV5-1	TRBJ2-1
CASSTTGYEQYF	TRBV6-6	TRBJ2-7
CASSPGTGLQETQYF	TRBV18	TRBJ2-5